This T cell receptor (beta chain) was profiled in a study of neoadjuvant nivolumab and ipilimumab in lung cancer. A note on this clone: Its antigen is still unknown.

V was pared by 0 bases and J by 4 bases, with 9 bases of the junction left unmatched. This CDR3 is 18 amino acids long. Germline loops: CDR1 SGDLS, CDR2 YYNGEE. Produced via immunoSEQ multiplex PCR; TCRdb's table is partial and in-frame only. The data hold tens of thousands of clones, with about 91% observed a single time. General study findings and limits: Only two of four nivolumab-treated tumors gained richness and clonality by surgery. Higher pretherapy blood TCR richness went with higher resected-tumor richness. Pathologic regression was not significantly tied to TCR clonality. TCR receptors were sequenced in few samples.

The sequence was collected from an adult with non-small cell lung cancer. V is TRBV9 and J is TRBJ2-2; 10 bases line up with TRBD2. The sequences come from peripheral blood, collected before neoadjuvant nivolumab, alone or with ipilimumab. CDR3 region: CASSVGASGRVATGELFF. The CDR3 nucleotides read TGTGCCAGCAGCGTAGGCGCTAGCGGGAGAGTTGCCACCGGGGAGCTGTTTTTT.